The 31 T cell receptor beta chains listed next were all sequenced from one sample in a study of T-cell reconstitution after alpha-beta-depleted transplantation in children. A library of TCRbeta sequences, prepared with unique molecular identifiers, was generated. A single record per CDR3 protein comes from TCRdb applying MiXCR to the PCR reads. The sample holds approximately 650,000 distinct CDR3 sequences, about an eighth seen once. The sequencing here drew on PBMCs, taken before TCRalphabeta/CD19-depleted stem cell transplant. Receptor source: a girl aged 2-10 years with congenital amegakaryocytic thrombocytopenia, due to receive a stem cell transplant.

There are many counts of this clonotype. This sequence joins TRBV12-3 or TRBV12-4 and TRBJ1-3; 9 bases are shared with TRBD1. The V segment lost 3 bases and the J segment 7 bases; nucleotides outside the gene matches: 13. The CDR3 covers 17 residues. The CDR3 region is CASSFESPTGQGNTIYF. CDR3 in DNA: TGTGCCAGCAGTTTCGAGTCCCCGACGGGACAGGGTAACACCATATATTTT.

This clonotype was detected ten times or more. V usage is TRBV5-1 and J usage is TRBJ2-1, with D perhaps TRBD1 (5 bases). The length of the CDR3 is 14 residues. V shed 5 bases and J shed 4 bases, with 13 bases lying between them. The germline V gene has CDR1 SGHRS and CDR2 YFSETQ. The chain's CDR3 is CASSLQEIYNEQFF. CDR3 DNA: TGCGCCAGCAGTCTACAGGAAATTTACAATGAGCAGTTCTTC.

Ten or more counts support this clonotype. The J gene is TRBJ2-1, the V gene TRBV20-1; TRBD2 agrees at 10 bases. J gave up 4 bases and V 5 bases, and 8 bases lay outside the gene matches. Germline-derived CDR1 and CDR2 are DFQATT and SNEGSKA (reference sequence). The CDR3 runs 15 residues. The CDR3 sequence is CSAPSTSGAYNEQFF. CDR3 nucleotide sequence: TGCAGTGCTCCATCAACTAGCGGGGCTTACAATGAGCAGTTCTTC.

The genes are TRBV5-4 and TRBJ2-1; 10 nucleotides line up with TRBD2. With V trimmed by 3 bases and J by 9 bases, 12 bases remained unmatched. Germline CDR1 reads SGHNT; CDR2 reads YYREEE (reference sequence). There are 16 residues in the CDR3. DNA of the CDR3: TGTGCCAGCAGCTCGAAGGCTAGCGGGAGCTACGGTGAGCAGTTCTTC. This translates into CASSSKASGSYGEQFF.

Note on this clonotype: A junction end diverges from the germline sequence, so it may reflect a read error. The V and J genes are TRBV12-3 or TRBV12-4 and TRBJ2-7; no definite D call. The length of the CDR3 is 12 residues. CDR3 in DNA: TGTGCCAGCAGTTTCGGCGGCTACGACCAGTACTTC. Protein: CASSFGGYDQYF.

The chain combines TRBV3-1 with TRBJ2-3; D not resolved. The CDR3 has 12 residues. Germline V gene sequence: CDR1 LGHDT, CDR2 YNNKEL (reference sequence). V gave up 1 base and J gave up 7 bases, with 6 bases separating them. The CDR3 nucleotides are TGTGCCAGCAGCCAAGTTGGGCATACGCAGTATTTT. Translated, it gives CASSQVGHTQYF.

This chain connects TRBV6-2 or TRBV6-3 to TRBJ2-1, with 12 bases fitting TRBD2. The CDR3 extends over 15 amino acids. CDR1 is MNHEY, CDR2 SVGEGT, per germline. V trimming: 4 bases; J trimming: 8 bases; junction bases outside the gene matches: 6. The DNA of the CDR3 is TGTGCCAGCAGTTCTCGGACTAGCGGGGTGGATGAGCAGTTCTTC. Translation: CASSSRTSGVDEQFF.

The V gene is TRBV5-4, the J gene TRBJ2-6; D is undetermined. CDR3 size: 16 residues. In germline, CDR1 is SGHNT, CDR2 YYREEE (reference sequence). Trimming cost V 4 bases and J 0 bases, with 11 bases left between them. The CDR3 DNA is TGTGCCAGCAGCCCGGCGCCAGTCTCTGGGGCCAACGTCCTGACTTTC. Translating it yields CASSPAPVSGANVLTF.

The chain carries TRBV15 and TRBJ2-1; 11 bases match TRBD2. V gave up 2 bases and J gave up 5 bases; unmatched junction bases: 2. CDR3 size: 15 residues. Germline assignment: CDR1 LNHNV and CDR2 YYDKDF (reference sequence). The CDR3 region has the DNA TGTGCCACCAGCAGACCGGGACTAGCGGACAATGAGCAGTTCTTC. This sequence encodes CATSRPGLADNEQFF.

The rearrangement links TRBV29-1 to TRBJ2-3, with D perhaps matching TRBD1 (6 bases). This CDR3 region has 14 residues. Looked up from germline, CDR1 is SQVTM and CDR2 is ANQGSEA. With 5 bases removed from V and 2 bases from J, the gap between germline ends came to 14 bases. CDR3 sequence reads: CSVSGQKNTDTQYF. The CDR3 nucleotides are TGCAGCGTTTCCGGACAGAAAAACACAGATACGCAGTATTTT.

CDR3 sequence (DNA): TGTGCCAGCAGCTTATCGGTGGTGAGCACTGAAGCTTTCTTT. Translating gives CASSLSVVSTEAFF. The chain links TRBV7-9 to TRBJ1-1, with no clear D. Germline CDR1 and CDR2: SEHNR and FQNEAQ (reference sequence). The CDR3 length is 14 residues. V lost 2 bases to trimming and J lost 4 bases, with 11 bases between them.

On this clonotype: A read error may explain this, as a much larger clone is one base away. V is TRBV29-1 and J is TRBJ1-3; possibly TRBD1 for D (6 bases). This CDR3 is 12 amino acids long. Germline V gene sequence: CDR1 SQVTM, CDR2 ANQGSEA. The CDR3 protein is CCVWDIGNTIYF. CDR3 bases: TGCTGCGTGTGGGACATCGGAAACACCATATATTTT.

This clonotype has just one count. A much larger clone differs from this one at a single base, so this may be a read error. The V gene is TRBV20-1, the J gene TRBJ1-1; the D gene is possibly TRBD1 (6 bases). The V gene lost 6 bases and the J gene lost 1 base, with 12 bases spanning the gap. The CDR3 totals 13 residues. Per germline, CDR1 DFQATT and CDR2 SNEGSKA (reference sequence). Written as DNA, the CDR3 is TGCAGTGCCCCCGACAGGACGAACACTGAAGCTTTCTTT. This codes for CSAPDRTNTEAFF.

This clonotype was picked up many times. The V gene is TRBV5-1, the J gene TRBJ2-1, with TRBD1 as a possible D gene (6 bases). With 5 bases removed from V and 10 bases from J, the gap between germline ends came to 19 bases. The CDR3 sequence is 14 residues long. CDR1 SGHRS and CDR2 YFSETQ come from the germline V gene. This CDR3 is CASSRTETLEEQFF. CDR3 nucleotide sequence: TGCGCCAGCAGTAGGACAGAAACCCTTGAGGAGCAGTTCTTC.

In this sample, this clonotype turned up once. Relative to the germline gene, one junction end is altered; a read error may explain this. This chain uses TRBV4-2 with TRBJ2-1, with 8 nucleotides matching TRBD2. Germline V gene data show CDR1 as LGHNA and CDR2 as YNFKEQ. The CDR3 spans 17 residues. As DNA, the CDR3 is TGTGCCATCAGCCCGGGGCCCTTCGGGAGGGCCCGAAATGAGCAGTTCTTC. Translating gives CAISPGPFGRARNEQFF.

This chain connects TRBV7-9 to TRBJ1-4; a possible D gene is TRBD1 (5 bases). The CDR3 spans 17 residues. V lost 3 bases and J 0 bases, leaving 14 bases between the germline ends. Germline loops: CDR1 SEHNR, CDR2 FQNEAQ (reference sequence). Here the CDR3 DNA reads TGTGCCAGCAGCTTGAGCCTTTGGGGGGCAACTAATGAAAAACTGTTTTTT. It is translated as CASSLSLWGATNEKLFF.

The V gene is TRBV6-2 or TRBV6-3, the J gene TRBJ2-2; D could derive from TRBD1 or TRBD2 (5 bases each). Trimming left V 4 bases short and J 6 bases short, with 12 bases between. The CDR3 is 14 amino acids. Germline V gene lookup returns CDR1 MNHEY and CDR2 SVGEGT. The CDR3: CASSSLLGAGELFF. CDR3 in DNA: TGTGCCAGCAGTTCTTTACTAGGGGCCGGGGAGCTGTTTTTT.

This clonotype occurred a few times. The chain combines TRBV5-1 with TRBJ2-3; 7 bases line up with TRBD1. Trimming cost V 5 bases and J 3 bases; bases outside gene matches: 12. The CDR3 runs to 16 residues. Germline CDR1 is SGHRS and CDR2 is YFSETQ. CDR3 protein: CASSYPRDSGTDTQYF. DNA of the CDR3: TGCGCCAGCAGTTACCCCCGGGACAGCGGAACAGATACGCAGTATTTT.

This clonotype has more than one count but fewer than ten. The chain recombines TRBV11-2 with TRBJ2-7; D is possibly TRBD1 (6 bases). CDR1 and CDR2 from the germline V gene are SGHAT and FQNNGV. Trimming left V 5 bases short and J 5 bases short, with 13 bases between. There are 13 residues in the CDR3. CDR3 amino acids: CASSLQYRDEQYF. CDR3 nucleotides: TGTGCCAGCAGCCTACAGTACAGGGACGAGCAGTACTTC.

This chain uses TRBV11-2 with TRBJ2-2; 12 bases match TRBD1. The CDR3 runs to 16 residues. J gave up 5 bases and V 3 bases, and 4 bases lay outside the gene matches. CDR1 and CDR2 (germline): SGHAT, FQNNGV. The CDR3 DNA is TGTGCCAGCAGCTTCCCGGGACAGGGGGCGACCGGGGAGCTGTTTTTT. Residues: CASSFPGQGATGELFF.

This clonotype was observed at least ten times. CDR3 sequence (DNA): TGCGCCAGCAGCCCTTCTAATTGGGTAGATACGCAGTATTTT. It is translated as CASSPSNWVDTQYF. The chain carries TRBV10-2 and TRBJ2-3, with D hard to call. The CDR3 spans 14 residues. V was trimmed by 6 bases and J by 5 bases, leaving 15 bases between them. CDR1 WSHSY and CDR2 SAAADI come from the germline V gene.

V usage is TRBV7-2 and J usage is TRBJ2-1, with D maybe TRBD2 (5 bases). Germline V gene lookup returns CDR1 SGHTA and CDR2 FQGNSA. With 1 base removed from V and 8 bases from J, the gap between germline ends came to 21 bases. This CDR3 comprises 17 residues. CDR3 coding DNA: TGTGCCAGCAGCTTAGGTGTAATAGCGCTACAATCGTATGAGCAGTTCTTC. It is translated as CASSLGVIALQSYEQFF.

This clonotype appeared many times. This chain connects TRBV27 to TRBJ2-3; D is perhaps TRBD2 (6 bases). This CDR3 is 13 amino acids long. In germline, CDR1 is MNHEY, CDR2 SMNVEV (reference sequence). V gave up 6 bases and J gave up 2 bases, with 9 bases separating them. CDR3 DNA: TGTGCCAGCAGCAAGCGGGTCACAGATACGCAGTATTTT. Translated: CASSKRVTDTQYF.

The J gene is TRBJ2-1, the V gene TRBV4-1, with TRBD2 matching 14 bases. The CDR3 loop spans 17 amino acids. Trimming took 3 bases from V and 7 from J; bases not matched to a gene: 8. CDR1 MGHRA and CDR2 YSYEKL come from the germline V gene. The CDR3 region is CASSQPGLAGVENEQFF. CDR3 coding DNA: TGCGCCAGCAGCCAGCCGGGACTAGCGGGAGTGGAGAATGAGCAGTTCTTC.

The genes are TRBV5-1 and TRBJ2-5; 7 nucleotides line up with TRBD1. Germline-derived CDR1 and CDR2 are SGHRS and YFSETQ. This CDR3 comprises 13 residues. The ends lost 0 bases at V and 12 bases at J; junction bases unmatched: 8. The CDR3 region is CASSLARSTGEYF. The CDR3 nucleotides are TGCGCCAGCAGCTTGGCCCGGTCTACAGGGGAGTACTTC. Drawing the rest from reference TRBV5-1 and TRBJ2-5, the complete variable domain is KAGVTQTPRYLIKTRGQQVTLSCSPISGHRSVSWYQQTPGQGLQFLFEYFSETQRNKGNFPGRFSGRQFSNSRSEMNVSTLELGDSALYLCASSLARSTGEYFGPGTRLLVL.

This clonotype was observed a handful of times. The J gene is TRBJ2-2, the V gene TRBV20-1; D unresolved. V lost 2 bases and J 5 bases, leaving 12 bases between the germline ends. The germline gives CDR1 DFQATT, CDR2 SNEGSKA (reference sequence). The CDR3 totals 14 residues. The CDR3 nucleotides read TGCAGTGCTAGACGGCCTAGTCCAACCGGGGAGCTGTTTTTT. It yields the protein CSARRPSPTGELFF.

This clonotype was observed at least ten times. The chain combines TRBV5-1 with TRBJ2-3, with a tentative D call TRBD1 (6 bases). CDR3 size: 16 residues. V lost 2 bases and J 2 bases, leaving 15 bases between the germline ends. Per germline, CDR1 SGHRS and CDR2 YFSETQ. This CDR3 is CASSFGQRTATDTQYF. CDR3 sequence (DNA): TGCGCCAGCAGCTTCGGGCAGCGGACAGCCACAGATACGCAGTATTTT.

This clonotype was detected a few times. This chain connects TRBV7-3 to TRBJ2-2, with D maybe TRBD2 (5 bases). CDR3 length: 16 amino acids. The germline V gene encodes CDR1 SGHTA and CDR2 FQGTGA. V was clipped by 5 bases and J by 2 bases, with 15 bases between them. The CDR3 region is CASSPPPGFNTGELFF. CDR3 nucleotides: TGTGCCAGCAGCCCACCCCCGGGGTTTAACACCGGGGAGCTGTTTTTT.

Worth noting for this clonotype: A junction boundary mismatches the germline segment, possibly from a read error. The rearrangement joins TRBV12-3 or TRBV12-4 to TRBJ2-1, with D possibly matching TRBD2 (6 bases). The CDR3 runs to 14 residues. CDR3 protein: CASAREPPLNKQFF. DNA for the CDR3: TGTGCCAGCGCACGGGAGCCCCCCCTCAATAAGCAGTTCTTC.

In this sample, this clonotype turned up a few times. The chain joins TRBV12-3 or TRBV12-4 to TRBJ1-2, with D uncertain. V was clipped by 7 bases and J by 1 base, with 13 bases between them. The CDR3 is 14 amino acids. The CDR3 coding sequence is TGTGCCAGCAACCCTAAAGGGCTTAACTATGGCTACACCTTC. Translation: CASNPKGLNYGYTF.

The rearrangement joins TRBV30 to TRBJ1-6; 7 bases are a match to TRBD1. CDR1 is GTSNPN and CDR2 is SVGIG in the germline V gene (reference sequence). The J segment lost 7 bases and the V segment lost 4 bases, leaving 7 bases of the junction unmatched. The length of the CDR3 is 14 residues. DNA for the CDR3: TGTGCCTGGAATGCCGGGACAGCAAATTCACCCCTCCACTTT. The encoded protein is CAWNAGTANSPLHF. The whole variable domain, remainder taken from reference TRBV30 and TRBJ1-6, is SQTIHQWPATLVQPVGSPLSLECTVEGTSNPNLYWYRQAAGRGLQLLFYSVGIGQISSEVPQNLSASRPQDRQFILSSKKLLLSDSGFYLCAWNAGTANSPLHFGNGTRLTVT.